Each of the 12 T cell receptor beta chains below was sequenced from the same sample in a study of cytomegalovirus exposure and HLA in healthy donors. Use of 60 Vbeta and 13 Jbeta primers characterized the PCR. TCRdb's copy holds only in-frame clones and misses some; the assay was immunoSEQ multiplex PCR. The sample shows some 130,000 clones, 65% to 80% of them seen only once. Source material: PBMCs. These receptors were collected from a human donor in good health.

The rearrangement joins TRBV5-1 to TRBJ2-2, with 13 bases identical to TRBD2. The CDR3 consists of 17 residues. The ends lost 0 bases at V and 6 bases at J; junction bases unmatched: 5. Germline assignment: CDR1 SGHRS and CDR2 YFSETQ. Written as DNA, the CDR3 is TGCGCCAGCAGCTTGGAAGGGACTAGCGGGGTCCCCGGGGAGCTGTTTTTT. Encoded protein: CASSLEGTSGVPGELFF. Drawing the rest from reference TRBV5-1 and TRBJ2-2, the complete variable domain is KAGVTQTPRYLIKTRGQQVTLSCSPISGHRSVSWYQQTPGQGLQFLFEYFSETQRNKGNFPGRFSGRQFSNSRSEMNVSTLELGDSALYLCASSLEGTSGVPGELFFGEGSRLTVL.

The chain links TRBV5-6 to TRBJ2-5; TRBD2 aligns across 8 bases. Germline V gene sequence: CDR1 SGHDT, CDR2 YYEEEE. Trimming at V came to 3 bases and at J to 4 bases, leaving 8 bases not matched to a gene. CDR3 length: 15 residues. CDR3 sequence reads: CASSSFGLAGETQYF. CDR3 nucleotides: TGTGCCAGCAGCTCCTTTGGACTAGCCGGAGAGACCCAGTACTTC.

The chain is built from TRBV2 and TRBJ2-7; 7 nucleotides line up with TRBD1. J gave up 0 bases and V 3 bases, and 5 bases lay outside the gene matches. In germline, CDR1 is SNHLY, CDR2 FYNNEI. This CDR3 has 15 residues. Here the CDR3 reads CASSDSRGSSYEQYF. The CDR3 DNA sequence: TGTGCCAGCAGTGACTCCAGGGGGAGCTCCTACGAGCAGTACTTC.

This clone was picked up a small number of times. The chain joins TRBV4-1 to TRBJ1-4; 7 bases line up with TRBD1. The J segment lost 7 bases and the V segment lost 0 bases, leaving 5 bases of the junction unmatched. This CDR3 has 15 residues. Germline CDR1 MGHRA, CDR2 YSYEKL. The CDR3 coding sequence is TGCGCCAGCAGCCAAGAAAAAGGGGGCGGTGAAAAACTGTTTTTT. Amino acid sequence: CASSQEKGGGEKLFF.

The chain carries TRBV5-4 and TRBJ2-7; the D gene is possibly TRBD1 (6 bases). Per the germline V gene, CDR1 is SGHNT and CDR2 is YYREEE (reference sequence). The CDR3 loop spans 15 amino acids. Trimming left V 8 bases short and J 3 bases short, with 21 bases between. The CDR3 nucleotides are TGTGCCAGAAGCACCCGGGACAAGCGACTCTACGAGCAGTACTTC. Translation gives CARSTRDKRLYEQYF.

This rearrangement joins TRBV5-1 to TRBJ1-3, with TRBD1 matching 8 bases. After removal of 0 bases from V and 0 bases from J, the junction contained 2 bases not matched to a gene. The germline V gene has CDR1 SGHRS and CDR2 YFSETQ. The CDR3 consists of 16 residues. Here the CDR3 DNA reads TGCGCCAGCAGCTTGGGGGACAGGTTCTCTGGAAACACCATATATTTT. It is translated as CASSLGDRFSGNTIYF. Using reference TRBV5-1 and TRBJ1-3 for the parts outside the CDR3, the full variable domain is KAGVTQTPRYLIKTRGQQVTLSCSPISGHRSVSWYQQTPGQGLQFLFEYFSETQRNKGNFPGRFSGRQFSNSRSEMNVSTLELGDSALYLCASSLGDRFSGNTIYFGEGSWLTVV.

This clone came up a few times. As DNA, the CDR3 is TGTGCCAGCAGCCAAGGGAAGACAGGGGTAGGGAACACTGAAGCTTTCTTT. It is translated as CASSQGKTGVGNTEAFF. This chain connects TRBV4-2 to TRBJ1-1; TRBD1 agrees at 8 bases. The CDR3 is made up of 17 amino acids. Losses at the gene ends were 1 base for V and 1 base for J; bases not matched to a gene: 8. The V gene's germline CDR1 is LGHNA and CDR2 YNFKEQ.

This CDR3 is CASIRTGENYGYTF. The CDR3 DNA reads as TGTGCCAGCATAAGGACGGGGGAAAACTATGGCTACACCTTC. This chain joins TRBV6-1 and TRBJ1-2, with a possible D match to TRBD1 (5 bases). The CDR3 consists of 14 residues. The germline CDR1 and CDR2 sequences are MNHNS and SASEGT. The V end lost 7 bases, the J end lost 2 bases, and 14 bases lay between the germline ends.

This chain connects TRBV5-1 to TRBJ2-3; a possible D gene is TRBD1 (6 bases). The germline V and J ends were trimmed by 3 bases and 3 bases, with 11 bases remaining between them. From germline, CDR1 is SGHRS and CDR2 YFSETQ. This CDR3 region has 14 residues. CDR3 nucleotide sequence: TGCGCCAGCAGCTCACCAGGGGAGACAGATACGCAGTATTTT. Protein product: CASSSPGETDTQYF.

This clone was detected only a few times. The chain combines TRBV6-6 with TRBJ2-7; D is unclear. The CDR3 loop spans 13 amino acids. Germline V CDR1 and CDR2: MNHNY, SVGAGI (reference sequence). Deletions cut 3 bases from V and 6 bases from J, with 12 bases between. CDR3 region: CASSYPQTVEQYF. The DNA of the CDR3 is TGTGCCAGCAGTTATCCCCAAACTGTCGAGCAGTACTTC.

DNA of the CDR3: TGCGCCAGCAGCTTGGCAGGGATGAGGAATGAGCAGTTCTTC. Translating gives CASSLAGMRNEQFF. This chain joins TRBV5-1 and TRBJ2-1, with TRBD1 as a possible D gene (5 bases). Germline CDR1 SGHRS, CDR2 YFSETQ. The CDR3 has 14 residues. V gave up 0 bases and J gave up 7 bases, with 11 bases separating them.

This clone was observed a few times. V usage is TRBV6-5 and J usage is TRBJ2-5, with 7 bases that match TRBD2. The trim removed 11 bases at V and 3 bases at J, leaving 6 bases unmatched. The CDR3 extends over 12 amino acids. Germline loops: CDR1 MNHEY, CDR2 SVGAGI. The CDR3 loop is CAAWTREETQYF. In nucleotides, the CDR3 is TGTGCCGCCTGGACTAGAGAAGAGACCCAGTACTTC.